This is a list of T cell receptor beta chains from one sample in a study of T cells in Graves' hyperthyroidism and ophthalmopathy. Each CDR3 protein is one row after TCRdb ran MiXCR on the multiplex PCR reads. The sample gives some 460,000 distinct CDR3 sequences, around a sixth of which show up once; 12% to 15% is in the top ten. The sequenced sample was blood. The receptors come from a woman younger than 30 with Graves' hyperthyroidism. CDR3s include the opening cysteine and the closing phenylalanine or tryptophan. Fields, in order: D gene, V gene, clone size, J gene, CDR3 protein, CDR3 DNA. D genes are given only for firm matches. Clone size, where shown, is once, few, many, or a class for clones that have expanded.

-	TRBV7-9	-	TRBJ2-7	CASSLGTIREGSHEQYF	TGTGCCAGCAGCTTAGGGACTATAAGGGAAGGATCCCACGAGCAGTACTTC
-	TRBV20-1	many	TRBJ1-3	CSAPSRGGNTIYF	TGCAGTGCGCCCTCGAGAGGTGGAAACACCATATATTTT
-	TRBV12-3/TRBV12-4	many	TRBJ1-4	CASRQKIEKLFF	TGTGCCAGCAGACAAAAAATTGAAAAACTGTTTTTT
TRBD1	TRBV5-1	-	TRBJ1-2	CASSKGQGNYGYTF	TGCGCCAGCAGCAAGGGACAGGGGAACTATGGCTACACCTTC
-	TRBV5-1	many	TRBJ1-1	CASTGEGLVAAFF	TGCGCCAGCACCGGGGAGGGACTCGTGGCCGCTTTCTTT
TRBD1	TRBV28	-	TRBJ2-3	CASSLQTDRGRYLSTDTQYF	TGTGCCAGCAGTTTACAGACGGACAGGGGGCGCTATCTAAGCACAGATACGCAGTATTTT
TRBD1	TRBV19	-	TRBJ1-5	CASSRRRGPNQPQHF	TGTGCCAGTAGTAGGCGCAGGGGGCCCAATCAGCCCCAGCATTTT
-	TRBV7-9	many	TRBJ2-1	CASSKATDEYNEQFF	TGTGCCAGCAGCAAGGCCACAGACGAGTACAATGAGCAGTTCTTC
TRBD2	TRBV10-1	many	TRBJ2-1	CASSEVLGLGASFNEQFF	TGCGCCAGCAGTGAAGTTTTGGGACTAGGAGCATCTTTCAATGAGCAGTTCTTC
TRBD1	TRBV7-8	many	TRBJ1-5	CASSLYRGGNQPQHF	TGTGCCAGCAGCCTATACAGGGGCGGGAATCAGCCCCAGCATTTT
TRBD1	TRBV20-1	many	TRBJ1-2	CSADRGGQGNYGYTF	TGCAGTGCAGATAGGGGGGGACAGGGAAACTATGGCTACACCTTC
TRBD1	TRBV27	many	TRBJ1-2	CASRTGGPHGYTF	TGTGCCAGCAGAACAGGGGGACCCCATGGCTACACCTTC
-	TRBV18	many	TRBJ1-1	CASSPSGLWVGTEAFF	TGTGCCAGCTCACCGAGTGGGCTCTGGGTAGGAACTGAAGCTTTCTTT
-	TRBV20-1	many	TRBJ2-2	CSARDPTEVTGELFF	TGCAGTGCTAGAGATCCAACCGAGGTCACCGGGGAGCTGTTTTTT